This T cell receptor (beta chain) derives from a study of CD4+ T cells in melanoma. Regarding the study as a whole: In melanoma, neoantigen-specific CD4+ T cells reportedly differed in differentiation state. A reported correlation linked neoantigen-specific CD4+ T cells to CD8+, macrophage and B cell function.

V shed 4 bases and J shed 6 bases, with 10 bases lying between them. This CDR3 has 13 amino acids. The germline CDR1 and CDR2 sequences are SGHRS and YFSETQ. In the case of this clone: Its antigen is unidentified.

Profiling relied on immunoSEQ multiplex PCR, and the TCRdb table lists in-frame clones only, not all of them. Of about 140,000 clones listed, about 93% were seen once; the top ten hold more than 1.5%. This TCR was sampled from a human donor with melanoma. This chain links TRBV5-1 with TRBJ2-2; D is unclear. The CDR3 loop is CASSARFPGELFF. The CDR3 DNA follows: TGCGCCAGCAGCGCCCGGTTCCCCGGGGAGCTGTTTTTT.